This TCR beta chain came from a study of cytomegalovirus exposure and HLA in healthy donors. In regard to this clone: Its antigen is not known.

60 Vbeta and 13 Jbeta primers were used in PCR. Assay used: immunoSEQ multiplex PCR; TCRdb lists only in-frame clones, some missing. This table has roughly 180,000 clones, less than 90% appearing once. The study's findings and limits: In a later analysis, TCR beta V- and J-gene trimming was associated with a missense DCLRE1C variant. High sensitivity and specificity were reportedly achieved when the classifier diagnosed cytomegalovirus status. Analysis performed later found roughly 18,000 TCR beta sequences associated with HLA alleles at 0.05 false discovery rate.

Germline values: CDR1 LNHDA, CDR2 SQIVND (reference sequence). This CDR3 comprises 14 residues. Trimming took off 8 bases at V and 3 bases at J, with 15 bases between the two ends. This receptor was identified in a man in his thirties or forties in good health and CMV-seronegative. The V gene is TRBV19, the J gene TRBJ2-3, with D perhaps matching TRBD2 (5 bases). Source material: PBMCs. The CDR3 DNA reads as TGTGCCAGTTCTTACGGGGTTGGGACAGATACGCAGTATTTT. Residues: CASSYGVGTDTQYF.